What follows are 13 T cell receptor beta chains derived from one specimen sequenced in a study of beta chain features in type 1 diabetes. The whole isolated RNA underwent reverse transcription, so sequencing captured expressed TCRB transcripts. The assay was immunoSEQ multiplex PCR, and TCRdb's table has in-frame clones only and misses some. Altogether a few hundred thousand clones are present, around 20% being singletons, with the ten largest covering approximately 0.046%. Specimen: naive CD4+ T cells from blood. The receptors originated from a woman between 18 and 29 years old in good health.

The CDR3 loop reads CALSSYNEQFF. As DNA, the CDR3 is TGTGCCCTGAGCTCCTACAATGAGCAGTTCTTC. The V and J genes are TRBV30 and TRBJ2-1; D is ambiguous. CDR1 and CDR2 from the germline V gene are GTSNPN and SVGIG (reference sequence). V gave up 8 bases and J gave up 0 bases, with 5 bases separating them. The CDR3 loop spans 11 amino acids.

This clone occurred once. CDR3 amino acids: CASSLEPSRGTAQHF. The CDR3 DNA is TGTGCCAGCAGCTTAGAACCCTCCCGGGGAACGGCCCAGCATTTT. V usage is TRBV7-2 and J usage is TRBJ1-5; D unresolved. Germline V gene lookup returns CDR1 SGHTA and CDR2 FQGNSA. V was cut by 1 base and J by 11 bases, with 18 bases left in between. CDR3 length: 15 amino acids.

This clone was found a few times. This chain connects TRBV18 to TRBJ2-2; D remains unclear. The germline V gene encodes CDR1 KGHSH and CDR2 LQKENI. The CDR3 is 15 residues long. V was trimmed by 0 bases and J by 1 base, leaving 6 bases between them. CDR3 sequence (DNA): TGTGCCAGCTCACCACCGGTACAGAACACCGGGGAGCTGTTTTTT. Its protein product is CASSPPVQNTGELFF. Together with reference TRBV18 and TRBJ2-2, the CDR3 gives the full variable domain: NAGVMQNPRHLVRRRGQEARLRCSPMKGHSHVYWYRQLPEEGLKFMVYLQKENIIDESGMPKERFSAEFPKEGPSILRIQQVVRGDSAAYFCASSPPVQNTGELFFGEGSRLTVL.

This chain links TRBV9 with TRBJ2-5; 9 bases are shared with TRBD1. The CDR3 has 15 amino acids. V shed 3 bases and J 9 bases; nucleotides not matched to a gene: 12. CDR1 and CDR2 from the germline V gene are SGDLS and YYNGEE. CDR3 DNA sequence: TGTGCCAGCAGCGCGGGGACAGGGAGGAGGGAGGCCCAGTACTTC. This encodes CASSAGTGRREAQYF. The complete variable domain, with remaining parts taken from reference TRBV9 and TRBJ2-5, reads DSGVTQTPKHLITATGQRVTLRCSPRSGDLSVYWYQQSLDQGLQFLIQYYNGEERAKGNILERFSAQQFPDLHSELNLSSLELGDSALYFCASSAGTGRREAQYFGPGTRLLVL.

This clone was counted between two and nine times. The V call is TRBV25-1, the J call TRBJ1-1; 10 nucleotides line up with TRBD1. The germline V gene has CDR1 MGHDK and CDR2 SYGVNS. V lost 5 bases to trimming and J lost 5 bases; unmatched junction nucleotides: 8. The CDR3 is made up of 15 amino acids. CDR3 sequence: CASSPSDRGRTEAFF. The CDR3 DNA follows: TGTGCCAGCAGTCCCTCGGACAGGGGGAGGACTGAAGCTTTCTTT.

CDR3 bases: TGTGCCTGGCCACTAGCGCGGCCAGATACGCAGTATTTT. Its translation is CAWPLARPDTQYF. V gene TRBV30 combines with J gene TRBJ2-3; 7 nucleotides align to TRBD2. Germline assignment: CDR1 GTSNPN and CDR2 SVGIG (reference sequence). The CDR3 covers 13 residues. J gave up 4 bases and V 5 bases, and 6 bases lay outside the gene matches.

This clone was seen more than once but under ten times. The chain links TRBV29-1 to TRBJ1-1; tentatively, D is TRBD1 (5 bases). Germline lookup yields CDR1 SQVTM and CDR2 ANQGSEA. This CDR3 spans 14 amino acids. V shed 3 bases and J shed 1 base, with 12 bases lying between them. CDR3 in amino acids: CSVEAGDRNTEAFF. Here the CDR3 DNA reads TGCAGCGTTGAGGCCGGCGACAGGAACACTGAAGCTTTCTTT.

This clone was observed a few times. The genes are TRBV4-1 and TRBJ2-7, with 7 bases fitting TRBD1. Trimming removed 0 bases from V and 9 bases from J; junction bases left unmatched: 5. Germline loops: CDR1 MGHRA, CDR2 YSYEKL. The CDR3 covers 13 residues. The CDR3 reads CASSQEVGGGQYF. Here the CDR3 DNA reads TGCGCCAGCAGCCAAGAAGTAGGGGGCGGGCAGTACTTC.

The rearrangement joins TRBV7-9 to TRBJ1-1; maybe TRBD1 (6 bases). CDR3 size: 14 residues. Germline values: CDR1 SEHNR, CDR2 FQNEAQ (reference sequence). V lost 3 bases to trimming and J lost 2 bases, with 10 bases between them. This CDR3 reads CASSFPQGNTEAFF. In nucleotides, the CDR3 is TGTGCCAGCAGCTTCCCACAGGGAAACACTGAAGCTTTCTTT. The full variable domain, completed using reference TRBV7-9 and TRBJ1-1, is DTGVSQNPRHKITKRGQNVTFRCDPISEHNRLYWYRQTLGQGPEFLTYFQNEAQLEKSRLLSDRFSAERPKGSFSTLEIQRTEQGDSAMYLCASSFPQGNTEAFFGQGTRLTVV.

This clone was seen a handful of times. The chain employs TRBV18 and TRBJ1-4; D is unresolved. This CDR3 spans 15 amino acids. CDR1 KGHSH and CDR2 LQKENI come from the germline V gene. V gave up 2 bases and J gave up 1 base, with 8 bases separating them. CDR3 sequence (DNA): TGTGCCAGCTCACCAGCGAGGGTAACTAATGAAAAACTGTTTTTT. Its translation: CASSPARVTNEKLFF.

This chain connects TRBV19 to TRBJ1-1; weak D call: TRBD1 (5 bases). The germline V gene encodes CDR1 LNHDA and CDR2 SQIVND (reference sequence). Trimming took 5 bases from V and 6 from J, leaving 22 bases between them. The CDR3 extends over 16 amino acids. CDR3 protein: CASSPLAGRVQAEAFF. In DNA, the CDR3 is TGTGCCAGTAGTCCACTGGCAGGGAGGGTCCAAGCTGAAGCTTTCTTT.

This clone was seen a handful of times. The rearrangement joins TRBV5-1 to TRBJ2-3; D unresolved. Germline CDR1 reads SGHRS; CDR2 reads YFSETQ. CDR3 length: 13 residues. V gave up 0 bases and J gave up 10 bases, with 12 bases separating them. CDR3 region: CASSLAEAASQYF. The CDR3 bases are TGCGCCAGCAGCTTGGCCGAGGCAGCATCGCAGTATTTT.

This clone was seen a handful of times. The chain recombines TRBV4-2 with TRBJ1-5, with D possibly being TRBD1 (6 bases). The V and J ends lost 2 bases and 2 bases respectively, with 10 bases between them. CDR1 LGHNA and CDR2 YNFKEQ come from the germline V gene. The CDR3 sequence is 15 residues long. CDR3 region: CASSQSDRGNQPQHF. The CDR3 nucleotides are TGTGCCAGCAGCCAATCGGACAGAGGCAATCAGCCCCAGCATTTT.